One sample yielded the 26 T cell receptor beta chains listed below, sequenced in a study of blood T cell repertoires in COVID-19. Libraries were prepared by immunoSEQ multiplex PCR; TCRdb keeps only in-frame clonotypes and omits some of them. The table records some 250,000 clones, 89% of them present only once. Sequences were obtained from PBMCs or T cells enriched from blood (not recorded which). All receptors come from a woman in her 30s with acute COVID-19.

V is TRBV24-1 and J is TRBJ1-5; 10 bases agree with TRBD1. Unmatched junction bases numbered 5, after V lost 3 bases and J lost 1 base. The CDR3 covers 17 residues. In germline, CDR1 is KGHDR, CDR2 SFDVKD. The CDR3 bases are TGTGCCACCAGTGATCCACGGGACAGGGGAAGCAATCAGCCCCAGCATTTT. Protein sequence: CATSDPRDRGSNQPQHF.

V gene TRBV5-4 combines with J gene TRBJ1-2, with 7 positions matching TRBD1. The CDR3 has 14 amino acids. Germline CDR1 and CDR2: SGHNT and YYREEE (reference sequence). Trimming cost V 3 bases and J 5 bases; bases outside gene matches: 7. As DNA, the CDR3 is TGTGCCAGCAGCTCCCCCTTGACAGGGTATGGCTACACCTTC. It specifies CASSSPLTGYGYTF.

V and J are TRBV7-2 and TRBJ2-2; 9 bases agree with TRBD1. V shed 3 bases, J shed 4 bases, and the junction held 3 bases outside the gene matches. In germline, CDR1 is SGHTA, CDR2 FQGNSA. This CDR3 is 15 amino acids long. The CDR3 DNA follows: TGTGCCAGCAGCTTCCGGGACAGGGCCACCGGGGAGCTGTTTTTT. Residues: CASSFRDRATGELFF.

In its sample, this clone was seen once. V usage is TRBV10-1 and J usage is TRBJ2-3; D is perhaps TRBD1 (5 bases). V lost 0 bases and J lost 0, with 13 bases in between. CDR1 and CDR2 (germline): WNHNN, SYGVQD (reference sequence). The CDR3 length is 17 residues. The CDR3 region is CASSESSGLISTDTQYF. The CDR3 DNA follows: TGCGCCAGCAGTGAGTCATCAGGGTTGATTAGCACAGATACGCAGTATTTT.

The chain combines TRBV11-3 with TRBJ2-2, with D perhaps matching TRBD1 (5 bases). Germline CDR1 SGHNT, CDR2 YENEEA. This CDR3 contains 14 residues. Trimming left V 2 bases short and J 5 bases short, with 9 bases between. The CDR3 nucleotides read TGTGCCAGCAGCTTATACGCAGGGACCGGGGAGCTGTTTTTT. Translation gives CASSLYAGTGELFF.

The V and J genes are TRBV9 and TRBJ1-5; D perhaps matches TRBD1 (5 bases). Trimming pared 3 bases from V and 0 bases from J, leaving 13 bases between. The V gene's germline CDR1 is SGDLS and CDR2 YYNGEE. The CDR3 sequence is 16 residues long. DNA of the CDR3: TGTGCCAGCAGCGCTGACCACGGGGGTAGCAATCAGCCCCAGCATTTT. Amino acids: CASSADHGGSNQPQHF.

The V call is TRBV28, the J call TRBJ2-7; TRBD1 aligns across 7 bases. There are 13 residues in the CDR3. J was trimmed by 3 bases and V by 6 bases; bases with no gene match: 5. The V gene's germline CDR1 is MDHEN and CDR2 SYDVKM. DNA of the CDR3: TGTGCCAGCAGCCAGGGGGACATCTACGAGCAGTACTTC. Translation gives CASSQGDIYEQYF.

This sequence joins TRBV6-5 and TRBJ1-1; a weak D match, TRBD1 (5 bases). Trimming took off 2 bases at V and 2 bases at J, with 9 bases between the two ends. Germline CDR1 reads MNHEY; CDR2 reads SVGAGI. The CDR3 extends over 14 amino acids. The CDR3 reads CASSYAGENTEAFF. CDR3 bases: TGTGCCAGCAGTTACGCGGGGGAAAACACTGAAGCTTTCTTT.

This clone has a handful of counts. The rearrangement uses TRBV4-3 and TRBJ1-3; possibly TRBD1 for D (5 bases). Trimming took off 0 bases at V and 8 bases at J, with 11 bases between the two ends. Germline CDR1 LGHNA, CDR2 YSLEER. This CDR3 spans 14 amino acids. In DNA form, the CDR3 reads TGCGCCAGCAGCCAAGATACCCGGGGGGACACCATATATTTT. Protein product: CASSQDTRGDTIYF.

This rearrangement joins TRBV4-1 to TRBJ1-1, with D perhaps TRBD1 (5 bases). V was pared by 0 bases and J by 3 bases, with 11 bases between. The CDR3 length is 15 residues. CDR1 and CDR2 from the germline V gene are MGHRA and YSYEKL. CDR3 loop: CASSQDQRQHTEAFF. In DNA form, the CDR3 reads TGCGCCAGCAGCCAAGACCAGAGACAGCACACTGAAGCTTTCTTT.

The chain links TRBV30 to TRBJ2-1, with TRBD2 matching over 12 bases. V lost 4 bases, J lost 6 bases, and 7 bases stayed unmatched. The CDR3 sequence is 15 residues long. CDR1 and CDR2 from the germline V gene are GTSNPN and SVGIG (reference sequence). CDR3 in DNA: TGTGCCTGGACTATGGGGACTAGCGGGTTCAATGAGCAGTTCTTC. Its protein product is CAWTMGTSGFNEQFF.

The chain links TRBV5-1 to TRBJ1-1; 7 bases match TRBD1. The trim removed 4 bases at V and 4 bases at J, leaving 10 bases unmatched. CDR3 size: 15 residues. Germline CDR1 reads SGHRS; CDR2 reads YFSETQ. The CDR3 is CASSPIGTVSTEAFF. The CDR3 nucleotides read TGCGCCAGCAGCCCGATAGGGACAGTGAGCACTGAAGCTTTCTTT.

The chain is built from TRBV18 and TRBJ1-4, with TRBD1 as a possible D gene (5 bases). The length of the CDR3 is 16 residues. In germline, CDR1 is KGHSH, CDR2 LQKENI. V was trimmed by 6 bases and J by 8 bases, leaving 22 bases between them. The CDR3: CASSGGVQAATEKLFF. CDR3 sequence (DNA): TGTGCCAGCTCCGGAGGGGTACAAGCCGCAACAGAAAAACTGTTTTTT.

The chain employs TRBV9 and TRBJ2-2; TRBD2 is a possible D gene (6 bases). Germline CDR1 is SGDLS and CDR2 is YYNGEE. Trimming took 0 bases from V and 0 from J, leaving 21 bases between them. The CDR3 is made up of 20 amino acids. The CDR3 region has the DNA TGTGCCAGCAGCGTAGGAGGGGCGGGGCAGGTCCGCCCGAACACCGGGGAGCTGTTTTTT. It codes for CASSVGGAGQVRPNTGELFF.

The V and J genes are TRBV2 and TRBJ2-7; TRBD1 matches at 8 bases. This CDR3 contains 12 residues. Germline V gene sequence: CDR1 SNHLY, CDR2 FYNNEI. V trimming: 8 bases; J trimming: 2 bases; junction bases outside the gene matches: 2. The CDR3 spells CASRDRPYEQYF. CDR3 coding DNA: TGTGCCAGCCGGGACAGGCCCTACGAGCAGTACTTC.

This chain links TRBV19 with TRBJ1-2; the D gene is possibly TRBD1 (6 bases). Germline values: CDR1 LNHDA, CDR2 SQIVND (reference sequence). The V end lost 6 bases, the J end lost 4 bases, and 21 bases lay between the germline ends. This CDR3 spans 16 amino acids. The DNA of the CDR3 is TGTGCCAGTAGCGACCCAGGGGCGGCACAGGCCTATGGCTACACCTTC. This translates into CASSDPGAAQAYGYTF.

The chain recombines TRBV5-4 with TRBJ2-7; 10 nucleotides align to TRBD2. Germline V CDR1 and CDR2: SGHNT, YYREEE (reference sequence). This CDR3 contains 15 residues. Germline trimming cut 4 bases from V and 0 bases from J; bases unmatched to any gene: 4. This CDR3 reads CASSRSGGNSYEQYF. Written as DNA, the CDR3 is TGTGCCAGCAGCCGTAGCGGGGGGAACTCCTACGAGCAGTACTTC.

The V gene is TRBV24-1, the J gene TRBJ2-1; no reliable D call. The V and J ends lost 0 bases and 0 bases respectively, with 8 bases between them. Germline-derived CDR1 and CDR2 are KGHDR and SFDVKD. CDR3 length equals 16 residues. The CDR3 DNA follows: TGTGCCACCAGTGATTTGCACAGTAGCTCCTACAATGAGCAGTTCTTC. Translation gives CATSDLHSSSYNEQFF.

The rearrangement joins TRBV11-2 to TRBJ2-3, with 7 bases identical to TRBD2. V shed 4 bases, J shed 5 bases, and the junction held 3 bases outside the gene matches. Germline V gives CDR1 SGHAT, CDR2 FQNNGV. This CDR3 has 13 amino acids. The CDR3 DNA is TGTGCCAGCAGCTCCGGGGGGATAGATACGCAGTATTTT. This translates into CASSSGGIDTQYF.

The gene calls are TRBV7-6 and TRBJ2-6; D remains unclear. The V gene's germline CDR1 is SGHVS and CDR2 FNYEAQ. The length of the CDR3 is 16 residues. Trimming took 1 base from V and 1 from J, leaving 8 bases between them. In DNA form, the CDR3 reads TGTGCCAGCAGCTTAGGTTTGGCTTCTGGGGCCAACGTCCTGACTTTC. Its translation is CASSLGLASGANVLTF. The whole variable domain, filled in from reference TRBV7-6 and TRBJ2-6, reads GAGVSQSPRYKVTKRGQDVALRCDPISGHVSLYWYRQALGQGPEFLTYFNYEAQQDKSGLPNDRFSAERPEGSISTLTIQRTEQRDSAMYRCASSLGLASGANVLTFGAGSRLTVL.

The chain couples TRBV27 to TRBJ2-3; 7 nucleotides align to TRBD1. Unmatched junction bases numbered 9, after V lost 0 bases and J lost 3 bases. Germline values: CDR1 MNHEY, CDR2 SMNVEV (reference sequence). This CDR3 has 17 amino acids. The CDR3 nucleotides are TGTGCCAGCAGTTTATCGGGTTCCGGACAGGTAACAGATACGCAGTATTTT. It yields the protein CASSLSGSGQVTDTQYF.

The chain links TRBV5-1 to TRBJ1-2; the match to TRBD1 covers 9 bases. This CDR3 region has 13 residues. With 3 bases clipped from V and 8 bases from J, the junction kept 5 bases outside the gene matches. Germline values: CDR1 SGHRS, CDR2 YFSETQ. The CDR3 coding sequence is TGCGCCAGCAGCTCGGACAGGGGCGGAGGCTACACCTTC. Its protein product is CASSSDRGGGYTF.

The gene calls are TRBV5-4 and TRBJ2-5; 12 positions agree with TRBD2. This CDR3 comprises 14 residues. J gave up 3 bases and V 5 bases, and 2 bases lay outside the gene matches. CDR1 is SGHNT, CDR2 YYREEE, per germline (reference sequence). The CDR3 DNA follows: TGTGCCAGCAGGGCTAGCGGGGGGGAAGAGACCCAGTACTTC. Its protein product is CASRASGGEETQYF.

The chain is built from TRBV9 and TRBJ2-5, with TRBD2 matching 9 bases. Germline lookup yields CDR1 SGDLS and CDR2 YYNGEE. Trimming took 4 bases from V and 4 from J; bases not matched to a gene: 5. The CDR3 runs to 14 residues. The CDR3 is CASSPGGGAETQYF. The CDR3 bases are TGTGCCAGCAGCCCCGGCGGGGGGGCAGAGACCCAGTACTTC.

CDR3 loop: CASSKGGSNYGYTF. CDR3 DNA sequence: TGTGCCAGCAGCAAGGGGGGGTCCAACTATGGCTACACCTTC. This chain connects TRBV14 to TRBJ1-2, with D possibly matching TRBD1 (6 bases). Trimming shortened V by 5 bases and J by 2 bases, and 12 bases separated the two germline ends. The CDR3 sequence is 14 residues long. Germline CDR1 is SGHDN and CDR2 is FVKESK.

The rearrangement uses TRBV7-2 and TRBJ1-5, with D possibly TRBD1 on 5 matching bases. This CDR3 is built from 14 residues. The germline V and J ends were trimmed by 5 bases and 3 bases, with 11 bases remaining between them. Germline V CDR1 and CDR2: SGHTA, FQGNSA. The CDR3 nucleotides are TGTGCCAGCAGCCCGACAGCAGTCAATCAGCCCCAGCATTTT. Amino acids: CASSPTAVNQPQHF.